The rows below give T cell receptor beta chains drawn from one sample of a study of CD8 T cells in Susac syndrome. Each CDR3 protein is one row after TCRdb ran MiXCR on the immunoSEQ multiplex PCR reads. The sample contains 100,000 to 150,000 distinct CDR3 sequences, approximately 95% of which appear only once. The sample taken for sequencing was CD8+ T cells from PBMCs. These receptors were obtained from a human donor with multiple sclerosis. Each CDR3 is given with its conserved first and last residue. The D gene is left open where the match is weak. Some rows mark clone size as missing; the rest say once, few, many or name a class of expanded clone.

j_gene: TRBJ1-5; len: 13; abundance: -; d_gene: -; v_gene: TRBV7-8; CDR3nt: TGTGCCAGCAGCTTAGAAGTGCGGGAGCCCCAGCATTTT; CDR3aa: CASSLEVREPQHF
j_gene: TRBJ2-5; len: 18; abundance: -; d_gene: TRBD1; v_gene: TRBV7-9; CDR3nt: TGTGCCAGCAGTCCCTTGAAGGGACAGGCCGGTCGCCAAGGGACCCAGTACTTC; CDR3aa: CASSPLKGQAGRQGTQYF
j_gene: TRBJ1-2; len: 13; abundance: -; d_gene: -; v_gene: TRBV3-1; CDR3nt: TGTGCCAGCAGCCAAGAGATTTCACAGACCTACACCTTC; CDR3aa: CASSQEISQTYTF
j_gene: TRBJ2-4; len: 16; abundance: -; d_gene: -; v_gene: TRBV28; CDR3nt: TGTGCCAGCAGTTTATGGGGGGAACTAGCCAAAAACATTCAGTACTTC; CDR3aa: CASSLWGELAKNIQYF
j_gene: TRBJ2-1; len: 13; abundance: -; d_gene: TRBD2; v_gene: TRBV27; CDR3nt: TGTGCCAGCAGTCCCCGAGCGGGAGGCCACCAGTTCTTC; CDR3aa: CASSPRAGGHQFF
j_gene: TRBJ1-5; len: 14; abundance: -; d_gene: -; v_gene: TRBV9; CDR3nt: TGTGCCAGCAGCGAGGGGAGCAGCAATCAGCCCCAGCATTTT; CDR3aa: CASSEGSSNQPQHF
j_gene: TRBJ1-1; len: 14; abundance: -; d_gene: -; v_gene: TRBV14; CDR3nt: TGTGCCAGCAGCCAGGGGTGGGCCCCAACTGAAGCTTTCTTT; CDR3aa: CASSQGWAPTEAFF
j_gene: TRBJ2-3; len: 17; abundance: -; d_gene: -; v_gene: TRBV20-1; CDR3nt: TGCAGTGCTAGAGGGGCCCGGGACATCGGGCCCACAGATACGCAGTATTTT; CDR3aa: CSARGARDIGPTDTQYF
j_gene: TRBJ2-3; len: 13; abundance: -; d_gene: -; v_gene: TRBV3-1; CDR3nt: TGTGCCAGCAGCCAAGATATCAGGGATACGCAGTATTTT; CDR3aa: CASSQDIRDTQYF
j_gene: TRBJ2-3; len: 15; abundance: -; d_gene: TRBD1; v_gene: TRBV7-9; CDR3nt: TGTGCCAGCAGCTTCCGGGACAGAGCCACAGATACGCAGTATTTT; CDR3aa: CASSFRDRATDTQYF
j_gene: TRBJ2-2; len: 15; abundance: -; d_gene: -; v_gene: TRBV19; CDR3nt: TGTGCCATATCCCGTCAGGGCCCGAACACCGGGGAGCTGTTTTTT; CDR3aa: CAISRQGPNTGELFF
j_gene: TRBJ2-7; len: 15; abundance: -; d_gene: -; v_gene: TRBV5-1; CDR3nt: TGCGCCAGCAGCTCCTCGGTGAGGGCGGTCCACGAGCAGTACTTC; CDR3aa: CASSSSVRAVHEQYF
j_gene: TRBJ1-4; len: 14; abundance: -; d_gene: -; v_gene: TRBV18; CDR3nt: TGTGCCAGCTCACGAGGAACCTATAATGAAAAACTGTTTTTT; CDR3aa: CASSRGTYNEKLFF
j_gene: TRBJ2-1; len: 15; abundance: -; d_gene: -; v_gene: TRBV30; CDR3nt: TGTGCCTGGAGTGTTGGGGACCTAACCTACAATGAGCAGTTCTTC; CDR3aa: CAWSVGDLTYNEQFF
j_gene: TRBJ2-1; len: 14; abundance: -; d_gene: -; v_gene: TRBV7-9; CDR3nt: TGTGCCAGCAGCTTTGGGCCAGAGCCCAATGAGCAGTTCTTC; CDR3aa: CASSFGPEPNEQFF
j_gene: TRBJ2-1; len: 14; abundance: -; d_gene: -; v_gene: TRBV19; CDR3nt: TGTGCCAGTAGTATAGAGGGCTACTACAATGAGCAGTTCTTC; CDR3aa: CASSIEGYYNEQFF
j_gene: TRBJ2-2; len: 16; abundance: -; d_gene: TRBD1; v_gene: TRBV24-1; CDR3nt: TGTGCCACCAGTGGCCAGGGACAGGGGGACACCGGGGAGCTGTTTTTT; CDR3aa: CATSGQGQGDTGELFF
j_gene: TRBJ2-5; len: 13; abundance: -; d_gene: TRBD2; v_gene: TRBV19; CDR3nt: TGTGCCAGTAGTGCAGCGGGGGCCGAGACCCAGTACTTC; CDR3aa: CASSAAGAETQYF
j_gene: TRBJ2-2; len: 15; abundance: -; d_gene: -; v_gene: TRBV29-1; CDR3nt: TGCAGCGTTGAAGCCCCAGGGGACTACACCGGGGAGCTGTTTTTT; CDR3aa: CSVEAPGDYTGELFF
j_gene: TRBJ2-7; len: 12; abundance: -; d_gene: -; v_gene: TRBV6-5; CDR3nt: TGTGCCAGCAGAGCGCCCAGGGATGAGCAGTACTTC; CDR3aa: CASRAPRDEQYF
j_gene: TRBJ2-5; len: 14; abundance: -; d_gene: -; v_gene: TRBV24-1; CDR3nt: TGTGCCACGCACCCAGGGCGGGAAGCGGAGACCCAGTACTTC; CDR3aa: CATHPGREAETQYF
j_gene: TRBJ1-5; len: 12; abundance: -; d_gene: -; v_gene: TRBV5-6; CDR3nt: TGTGCCAGCAGCTATGGGGGGCAGCCCCAGCATTTT; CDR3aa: CASSYGGQPQHF
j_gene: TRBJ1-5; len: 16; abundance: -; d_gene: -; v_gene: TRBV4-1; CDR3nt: TGCGCCAGCAGCCAAGAAGCCGGGTATGGGGATCAGCCCCAGCATTTT; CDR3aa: CASSQEAGYGDQPQHF
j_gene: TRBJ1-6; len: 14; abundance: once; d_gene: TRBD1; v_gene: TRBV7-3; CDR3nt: TGTGCCAGCAGCTCTACAGGGGGAGGATCACCCCTCCACTTT; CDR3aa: CASSSTGGGSPLHF
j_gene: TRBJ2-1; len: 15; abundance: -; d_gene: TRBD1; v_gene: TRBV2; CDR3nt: TGTGCCAGCAGTACGGACAGGAGCTCCTACAATGAGCAGTTCTTC; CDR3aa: CASSTDRSSYNEQFF
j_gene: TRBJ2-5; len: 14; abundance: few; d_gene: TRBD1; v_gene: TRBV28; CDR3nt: TGTGCCAGCAGTCCGGACAGGGGCCAAGAGACCCAGTACTTC; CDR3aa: CASSPDRGQETQYF
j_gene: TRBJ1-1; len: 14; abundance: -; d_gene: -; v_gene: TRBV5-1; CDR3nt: TGCGCCAGCAGCTTGGATCAGGGCGGCGCTGAAGCTTTCTTT; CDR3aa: CASSLDQGGAEAFF
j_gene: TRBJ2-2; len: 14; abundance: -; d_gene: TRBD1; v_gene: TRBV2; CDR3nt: TGTGCCAGCAGAGGGACAGGCAATGCCGGGGAGCTGTTTTTT; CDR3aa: CASRGTGNAGELFF
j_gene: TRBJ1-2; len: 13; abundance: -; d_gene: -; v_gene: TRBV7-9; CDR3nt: TGTGCCAGCAGCGAAGGGAACGCTGATGGCTACACCTTC; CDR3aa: CASSEGNADGYTF
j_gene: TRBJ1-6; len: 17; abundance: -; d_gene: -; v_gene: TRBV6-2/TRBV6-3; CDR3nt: TGTGCCAGCAGGACTGGCAGTCCGGGCTCCTATAATTCACCCCTCCACTTT; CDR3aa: CASRTGSPGSYNSPLHF
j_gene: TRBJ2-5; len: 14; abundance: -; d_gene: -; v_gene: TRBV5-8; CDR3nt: TGTGCCAGCAGCTTGGATCGCGGGCGGGAGACCCAGTACTTC; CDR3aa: CASSLDRGRETQYF
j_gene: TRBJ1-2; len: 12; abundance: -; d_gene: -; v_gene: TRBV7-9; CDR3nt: TGTGCCAGCAGCTTAGGGGCTGATGGCTACACCTTC; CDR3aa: CASSLGADGYTF
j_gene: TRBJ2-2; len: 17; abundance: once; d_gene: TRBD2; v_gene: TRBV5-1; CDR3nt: TGCGCCAGCAGCTTGGCGGTGCGGGGGGCGCACACCGGGGAGCTGTTTTTT; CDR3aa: CASSLAVRGAHTGELFF
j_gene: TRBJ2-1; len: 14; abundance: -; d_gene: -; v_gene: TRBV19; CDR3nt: TGTGCCAGTAGTATCCAGGGGGGCTGGTATGAGCAGTTCTTC; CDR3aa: CASSIQGGWYEQFF
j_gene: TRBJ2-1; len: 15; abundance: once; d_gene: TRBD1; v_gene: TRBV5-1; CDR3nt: TGCGCCAGCAGCTTCGGGCAGGGGGCTAATGATGAGCAGTTCTTC; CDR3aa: CASSFGQGANDEQFF